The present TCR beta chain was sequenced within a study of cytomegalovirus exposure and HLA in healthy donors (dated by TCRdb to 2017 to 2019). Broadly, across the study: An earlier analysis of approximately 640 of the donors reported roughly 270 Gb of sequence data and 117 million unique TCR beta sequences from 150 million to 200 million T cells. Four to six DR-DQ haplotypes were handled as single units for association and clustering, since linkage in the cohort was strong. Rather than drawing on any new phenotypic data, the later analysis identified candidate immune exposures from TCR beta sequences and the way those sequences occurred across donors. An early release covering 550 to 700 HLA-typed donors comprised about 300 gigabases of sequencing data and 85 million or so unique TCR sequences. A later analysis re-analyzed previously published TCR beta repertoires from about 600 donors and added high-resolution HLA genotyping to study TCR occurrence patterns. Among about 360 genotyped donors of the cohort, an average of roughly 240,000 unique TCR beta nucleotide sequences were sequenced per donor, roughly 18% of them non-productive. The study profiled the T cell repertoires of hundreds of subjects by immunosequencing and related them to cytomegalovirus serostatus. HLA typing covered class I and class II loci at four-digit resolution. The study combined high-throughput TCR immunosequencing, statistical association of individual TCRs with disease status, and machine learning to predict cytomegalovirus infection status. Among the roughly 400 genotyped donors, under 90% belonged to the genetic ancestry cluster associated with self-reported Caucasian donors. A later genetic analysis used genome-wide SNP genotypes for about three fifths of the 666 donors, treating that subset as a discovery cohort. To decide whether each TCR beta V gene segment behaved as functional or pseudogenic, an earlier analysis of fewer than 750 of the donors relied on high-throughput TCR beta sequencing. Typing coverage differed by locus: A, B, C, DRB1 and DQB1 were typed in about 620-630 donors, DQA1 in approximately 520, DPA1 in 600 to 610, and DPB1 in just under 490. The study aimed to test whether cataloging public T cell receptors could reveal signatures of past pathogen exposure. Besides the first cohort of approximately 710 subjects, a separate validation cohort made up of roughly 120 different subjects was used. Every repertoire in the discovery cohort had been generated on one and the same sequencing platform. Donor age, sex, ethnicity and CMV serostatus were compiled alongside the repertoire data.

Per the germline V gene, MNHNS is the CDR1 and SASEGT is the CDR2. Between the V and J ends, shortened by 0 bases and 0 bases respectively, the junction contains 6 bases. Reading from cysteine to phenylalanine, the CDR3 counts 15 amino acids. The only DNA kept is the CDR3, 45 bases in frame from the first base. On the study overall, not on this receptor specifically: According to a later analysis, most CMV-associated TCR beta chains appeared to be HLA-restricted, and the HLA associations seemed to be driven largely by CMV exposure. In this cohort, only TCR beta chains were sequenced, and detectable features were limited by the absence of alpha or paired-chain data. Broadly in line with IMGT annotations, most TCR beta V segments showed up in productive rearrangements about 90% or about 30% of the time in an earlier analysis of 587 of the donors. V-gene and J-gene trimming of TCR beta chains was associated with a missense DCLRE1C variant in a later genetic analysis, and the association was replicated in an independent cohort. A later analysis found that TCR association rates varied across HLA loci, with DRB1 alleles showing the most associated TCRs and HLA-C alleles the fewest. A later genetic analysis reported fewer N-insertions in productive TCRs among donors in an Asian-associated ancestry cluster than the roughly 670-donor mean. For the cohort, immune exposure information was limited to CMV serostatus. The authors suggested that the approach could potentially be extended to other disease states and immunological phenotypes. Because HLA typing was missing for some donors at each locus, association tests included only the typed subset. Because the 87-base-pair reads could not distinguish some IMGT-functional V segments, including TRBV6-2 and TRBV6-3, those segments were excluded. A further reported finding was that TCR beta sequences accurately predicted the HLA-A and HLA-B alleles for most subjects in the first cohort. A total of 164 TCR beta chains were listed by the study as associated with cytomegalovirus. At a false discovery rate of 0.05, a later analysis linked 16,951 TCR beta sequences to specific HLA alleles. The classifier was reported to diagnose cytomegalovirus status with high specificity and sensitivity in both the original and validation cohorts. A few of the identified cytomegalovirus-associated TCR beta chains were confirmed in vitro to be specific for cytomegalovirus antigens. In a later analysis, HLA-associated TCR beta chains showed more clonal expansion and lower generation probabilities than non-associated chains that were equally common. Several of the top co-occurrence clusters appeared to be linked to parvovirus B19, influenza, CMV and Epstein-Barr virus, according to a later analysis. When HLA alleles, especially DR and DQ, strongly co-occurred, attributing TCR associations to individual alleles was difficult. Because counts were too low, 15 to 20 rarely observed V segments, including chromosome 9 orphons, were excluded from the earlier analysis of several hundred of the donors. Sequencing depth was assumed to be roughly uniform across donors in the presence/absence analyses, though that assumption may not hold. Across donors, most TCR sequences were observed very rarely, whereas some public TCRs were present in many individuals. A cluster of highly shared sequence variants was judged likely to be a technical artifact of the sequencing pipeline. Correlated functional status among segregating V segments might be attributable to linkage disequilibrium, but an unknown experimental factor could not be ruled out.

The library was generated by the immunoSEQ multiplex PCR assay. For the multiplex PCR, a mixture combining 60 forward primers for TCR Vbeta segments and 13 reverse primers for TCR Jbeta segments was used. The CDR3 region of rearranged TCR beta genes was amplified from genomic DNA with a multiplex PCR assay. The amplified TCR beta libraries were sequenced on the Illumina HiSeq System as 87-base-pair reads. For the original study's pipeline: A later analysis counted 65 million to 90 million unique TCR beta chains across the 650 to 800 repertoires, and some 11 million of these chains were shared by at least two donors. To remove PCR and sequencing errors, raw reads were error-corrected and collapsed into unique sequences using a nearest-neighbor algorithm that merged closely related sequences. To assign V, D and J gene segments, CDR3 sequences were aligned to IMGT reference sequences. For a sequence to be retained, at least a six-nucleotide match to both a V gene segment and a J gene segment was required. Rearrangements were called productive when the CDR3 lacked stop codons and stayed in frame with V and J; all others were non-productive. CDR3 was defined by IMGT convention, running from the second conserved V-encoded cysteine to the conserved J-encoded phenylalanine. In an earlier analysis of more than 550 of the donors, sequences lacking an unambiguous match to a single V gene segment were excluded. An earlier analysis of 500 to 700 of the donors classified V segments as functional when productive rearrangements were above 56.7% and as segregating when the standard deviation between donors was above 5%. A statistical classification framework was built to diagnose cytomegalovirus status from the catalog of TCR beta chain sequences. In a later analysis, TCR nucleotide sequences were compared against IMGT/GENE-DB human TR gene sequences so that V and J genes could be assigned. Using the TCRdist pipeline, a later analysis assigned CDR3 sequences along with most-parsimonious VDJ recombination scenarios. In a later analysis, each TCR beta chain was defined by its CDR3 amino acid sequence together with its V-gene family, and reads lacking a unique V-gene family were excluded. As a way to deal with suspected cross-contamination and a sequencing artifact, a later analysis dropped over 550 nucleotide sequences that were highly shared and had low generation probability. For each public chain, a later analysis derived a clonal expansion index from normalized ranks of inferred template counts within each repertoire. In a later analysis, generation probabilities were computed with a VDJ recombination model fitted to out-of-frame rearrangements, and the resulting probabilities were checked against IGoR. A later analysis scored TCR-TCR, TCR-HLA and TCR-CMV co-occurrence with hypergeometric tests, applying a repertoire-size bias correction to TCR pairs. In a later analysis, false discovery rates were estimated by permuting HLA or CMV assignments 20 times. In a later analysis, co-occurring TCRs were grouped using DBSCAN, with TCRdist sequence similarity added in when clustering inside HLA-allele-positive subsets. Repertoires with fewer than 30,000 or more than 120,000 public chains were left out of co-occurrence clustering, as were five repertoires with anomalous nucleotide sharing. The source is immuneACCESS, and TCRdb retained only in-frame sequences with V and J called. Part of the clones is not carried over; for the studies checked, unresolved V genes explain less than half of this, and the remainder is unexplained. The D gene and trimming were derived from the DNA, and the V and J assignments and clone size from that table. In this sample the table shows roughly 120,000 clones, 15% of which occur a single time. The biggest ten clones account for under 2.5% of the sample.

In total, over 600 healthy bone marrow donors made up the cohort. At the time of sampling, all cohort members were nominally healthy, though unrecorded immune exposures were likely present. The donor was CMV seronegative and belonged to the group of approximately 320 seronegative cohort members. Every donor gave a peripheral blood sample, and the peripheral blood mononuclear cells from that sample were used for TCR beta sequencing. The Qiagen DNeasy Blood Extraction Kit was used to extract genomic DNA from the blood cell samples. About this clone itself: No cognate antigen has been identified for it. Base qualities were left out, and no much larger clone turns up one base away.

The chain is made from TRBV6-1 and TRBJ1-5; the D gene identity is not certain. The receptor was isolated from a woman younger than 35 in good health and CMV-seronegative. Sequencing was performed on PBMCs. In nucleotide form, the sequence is TGTGCCAGCAGTGAAGCGCGGCTTAGCAATCAGCCCCAGCATTTT. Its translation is CASSEARLSNQPQHF.